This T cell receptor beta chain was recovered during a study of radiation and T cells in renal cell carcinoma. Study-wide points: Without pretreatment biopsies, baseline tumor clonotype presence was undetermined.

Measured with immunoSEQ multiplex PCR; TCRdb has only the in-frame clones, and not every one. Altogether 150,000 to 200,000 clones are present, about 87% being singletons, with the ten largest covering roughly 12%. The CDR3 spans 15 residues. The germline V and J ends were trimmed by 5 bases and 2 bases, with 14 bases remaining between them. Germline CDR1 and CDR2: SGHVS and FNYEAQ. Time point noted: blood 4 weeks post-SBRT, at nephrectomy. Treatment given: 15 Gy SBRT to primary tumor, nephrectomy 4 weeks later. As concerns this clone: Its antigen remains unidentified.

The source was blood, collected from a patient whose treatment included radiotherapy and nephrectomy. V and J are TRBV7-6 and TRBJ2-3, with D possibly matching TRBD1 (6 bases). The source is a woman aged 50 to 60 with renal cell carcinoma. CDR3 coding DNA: TGTGCCAGCAGCCATGGACAGTTCTTCACAGATACGCAGTATTTT. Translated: CASSHGQFFTDTQYF.